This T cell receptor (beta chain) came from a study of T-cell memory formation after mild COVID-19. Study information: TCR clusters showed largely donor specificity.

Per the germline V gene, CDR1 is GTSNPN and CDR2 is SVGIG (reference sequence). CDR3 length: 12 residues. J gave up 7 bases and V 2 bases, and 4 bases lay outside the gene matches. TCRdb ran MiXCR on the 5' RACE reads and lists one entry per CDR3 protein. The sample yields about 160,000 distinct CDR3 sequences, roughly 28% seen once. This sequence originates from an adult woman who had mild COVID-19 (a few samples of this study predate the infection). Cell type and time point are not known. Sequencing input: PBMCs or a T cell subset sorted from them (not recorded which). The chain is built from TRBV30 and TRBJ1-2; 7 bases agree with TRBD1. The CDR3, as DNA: TGTGCCTGGAGTACAGGGGTGGCTGGCTACACCTTC. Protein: CAWSTGVAGYTF.